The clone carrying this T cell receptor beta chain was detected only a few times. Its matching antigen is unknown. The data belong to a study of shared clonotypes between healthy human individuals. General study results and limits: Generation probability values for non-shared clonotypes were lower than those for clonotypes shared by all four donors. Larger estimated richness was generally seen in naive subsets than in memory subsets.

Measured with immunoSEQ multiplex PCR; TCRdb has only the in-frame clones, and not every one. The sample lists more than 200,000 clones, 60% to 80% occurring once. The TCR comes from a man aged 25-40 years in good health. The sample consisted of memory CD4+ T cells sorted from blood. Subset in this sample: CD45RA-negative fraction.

DNA of the CDR3: TGTGCCAGTAGTCGAGCAACGAACACTGAAGCTTTCTTT. Protein sequence: CASSRATNTEAFF. The chain links TRBV19 to TRBJ1-1, with D unclear. This CDR3 comprises 13 residues. Per the germline V gene, CDR1 is LNHDA and CDR2 is SQIVND (reference sequence). Trimming cost V 5 bases and J 1 base, with 8 bases left between them.